This T cell receptor (beta chain) emerged from a study of blood T cell repertoires in COVID-19 (dated by TCRdb to the early 2020s). Regarding the complete study: Samples covering the acute and convalescent phases of COVID-19 were provided by collaborators in the United States, Italy and Spain. The repertoires were released in a freely available public database intended as a resource for research on the immune response to SARS-CoV-2. The prospective study material was composed of cDNA or gDNA derived from T cells, B-cell-depleted T cells, or PBMCs. A de-identified subject ID, COVID-19 status, age in years and sex were almost always included in the sample metadata. The samples were drawn from two sources: the first 160 participants of the ongoing ImmuneRACE study, and 950 to 1,500 subjects contributed by 6 global collaborators. The dataset comprised deeply sampled blood TCRbeta repertoires from subjects exposed to, actively infected with, or recovered from COVID-19. Where HLA class I and class II types were available, the types were taken from metadata supplied by the sample provider, not from assay-based typing. The study at large found these results: How much clinical and demographic metadata was included differed by source and by participant, and the metadata was provided uncurated.

Comment on this clone: Its antigen is still unknown. The input lacks base qualities; no much larger clone sits a single base away.

Participants in the prospective study were enrolled through a virtual design, were aged roughly 18 to 100 years, and lived in about two dozen United States geographic areas. To assign participants to cohorts, the prospective study relied on clinical history that participants themselves reported in a screening survey and a study questionnaire. Recovered participants in ImmuneRACE Cohort 3 were defined by two consecutive negative NP/OP PCR tests, clearance by a healthcare professional, or resolution of symptoms. Mobile phlebotomists in the prospective study collected whole blood, serum and a nasopharyngeal or oropharyngeal swab from every participant. Over a roughly 2-month period, participants in the prospective study had the option of providing additional blood draws and questionnaires. Blood samples from the prospective study were shipped frozen or at room temperature prior to DNA extraction.

The immunoSEQ Assay, a bias-controlled multiplex PCR, was used to amplify TCRbeta CDR3 regions from genomic DNA. As for the original processing: The number of nucleated cells in each sample was estimated from the amplification of reference gene primers within the assay. To quantify the absolute abundance of each unique TCRbeta CDR3 rearrangement, sequence reads were collapsed and filtered. For each sample, productive Simpson clonality was calculated by taking the square root of Simpson's diversity index across productive rearrangements. Imported from immuneACCESS, the table was reduced by TCRdb to in-frame sequences with V and J called. These copies leave out some clones; in studies compared against another copy, an unresolved V gene accounts for under half, and the cause of the remainder is not known. The V and J calls and clone size come from that table; D and trimming were worked out from the DNA. The sample has fewer than 250,000 clones on record, nearly 90% of them singletons. 10% to 14% of the sample rests with the top ten.

A distance of 15 bases separates the germline ends of V and J, which lose 9 bases and 7 bases respectively. According to the germline V gene, CDR1 reads MDHEN and CDR2 reads SYDVKM. Including cysteine and phenylalanine, the CDR3 has 13 amino acids. Only the CDR3 part of the read is kept: 39 bases, read in frame from the first base. The sequence is built from TRBV28 and TRBJ1-4; the D gene is not confidently resolved. The sequenced sample was PBMCs or T cells enriched from blood (not recorded which). The receptor was derived from a man in his thirties or forties who had recovered from COVID-19. The nucleotide sequence is TGTGCCAGTGCCGGGTCCCCTTTTGAAAAACTGTTTTTT. This encodes CASAGSPFEKLFF.